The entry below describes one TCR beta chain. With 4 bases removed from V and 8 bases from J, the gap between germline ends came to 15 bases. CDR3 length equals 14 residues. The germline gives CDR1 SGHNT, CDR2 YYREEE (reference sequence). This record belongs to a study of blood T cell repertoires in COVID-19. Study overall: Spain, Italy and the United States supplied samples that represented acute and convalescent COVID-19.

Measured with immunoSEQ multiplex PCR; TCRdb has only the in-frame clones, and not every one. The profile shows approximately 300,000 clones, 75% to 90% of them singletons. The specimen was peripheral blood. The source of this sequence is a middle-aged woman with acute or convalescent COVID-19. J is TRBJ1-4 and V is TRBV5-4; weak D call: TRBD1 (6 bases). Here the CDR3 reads CASSLNRAGEKLFF. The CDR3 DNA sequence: TGTGCCAGCAGCCTCAACAGGGCAGGGGAAAAACTGTTTTTT.